This is a list of T cell receptor beta chains from one sample in a study of T cell responses to AZD1222 COVID-19 vaccine. The data were produced by immunoSEQ multiplex PCR, yet TCRdb's version contains in-frame clones alone and is incomplete. This table has 120,000 to 150,000 clones, 80% to 90% appearing once. This sample comprised peripheral blood, obtained on day 0 of AZD1222 vaccination. These TCRs come from an adult in good health. CDR3s include the opening cysteine and the closing phenylalanine or tryptophan. Fields, in order: CDR3 protein, CDR3 DNA, J gene, clone size, D gene, V gene. A D gene is named only where the DNA matches it firmly. Clone sizes are given selectively: once, few, many, or a class where the clone is expanded.

cdr3_aa: CASSSETGITKKLFF; cdr3_nt: TGTGCCAGCAGCTCAGAGACAGGGATTACAAAAAAACTGTTTTTT; j_call: TRBJ1-4; clone_size: once; d_call: TRBD1; v_call: TRBV11-3
cdr3_aa: CASSLISGTDSNQPQHF; cdr3_nt: TGTGCCAGCAGTCTAATTTCCGGGACGGATAGCAATCAGCCCCAGCATTTT; j_call: TRBJ1-5; clone_size: NA; d_call: NA; v_call: TRBV28
cdr3_aa: CASSWLFRETQYF; cdr3_nt: TGTGCCAGCAGTTGGCTCTTCCGGGAGACCCAGTACTTC; j_call: TRBJ2-5; clone_size: NA; d_call: NA; v_call: TRBV12-3/TRBV12-4
cdr3_aa: CASSILGQGNTGELFF; cdr3_nt: TGTGCCAGTAGTATACTGGGACAGGGGAACACCGGGGAGCTGTTTTTT; j_call: TRBJ2-2; clone_size: NA; d_call: TRBD1; v_call: TRBV19
cdr3_aa: CASSLVTHNSGVTYEQYF; cdr3_nt: TGTGCCAGCAGCTTAGTTACACATAACAGCGGGGTTACCTACGAGCAGTACTTC; j_call: TRBJ2-7; clone_size: NA; d_call: TRBD2; v_call: TRBV7-2
cdr3_aa: CASSFSRSSGQFF; cdr3_nt: TGTGCCAGCAGCTTTTCCCGCTCCTCCGGGCAGTTCTTC; j_call: TRBJ2-1; clone_size: NA; d_call: NA; v_call: TRBV7-9
cdr3_aa: CASSLRDGDYSNQPQHF; cdr3_nt: TGTGCCAGTAGTCTCCGGGACGGAGATTATAGCAATCAGCCCCAGCATTTT; j_call: TRBJ1-5; clone_size: many; d_call: NA; v_call: TRBV19
cdr3_aa: CATSETRGHTGELFF; cdr3_nt: TGTGCCACCAGTGAAACCAGGGGACACACCGGGGAGCTGTTTTTT; j_call: TRBJ2-2; clone_size: NA; d_call: NA; v_call: TRBV24-1
cdr3_aa: CASSDGTYSNQPQHF; cdr3_nt: TGTGCCAGCAGTGACGGCACCTATAGCAATCAGCCCCAGCATTTT; j_call: TRBJ1-5; clone_size: NA; d_call: NA; v_call: TRBV2
cdr3_aa: CASSEAGIAGGFEQYF; cdr3_nt: TGTGCCAGCAGTGAAGCGGGGATAGCGGGAGGGTTCGAGCAGTACTTC; j_call: TRBJ2-7; clone_size: NA; d_call: TRBD2; v_call: TRBV6-1
cdr3_aa: CASSQNTGQGSTNEKLFF; cdr3_nt: TGTGCCAGCTCACAAAACACGGGACAGGGTTCAACTAATGAAAAACTGTTTTTT; j_call: TRBJ1-4; clone_size: NA; d_call: TRBD1; v_call: TRBV18
cdr3_aa: CASSQGPGGDSQGNTIYF; cdr3_nt: TGTGCCAGCAGCCAAGGCCCTGGGGGGGATTCGCAAGGAAACACCATATATTTT; j_call: TRBJ1-3; clone_size: many; d_call: NA; v_call: TRBV4-2
cdr3_aa: CASKVLNRGDTEAFF; cdr3_nt: TGCGCCAGCAAGGTATTAAACCGGGGCGACACTGAAGCTTTCTTT; j_call: TRBJ1-1; clone_size: NA; d_call: NA; v_call: TRBV5-1
cdr3_aa: CASSLWDRGYEQYF; cdr3_nt: TGCGCCAGCAGCTTGTGGGACAGGGGCTACGAGCAGTACTTC; j_call: TRBJ2-7; clone_size: NA; d_call: TRBD1; v_call: TRBV5-1
cdr3_aa: CASSLRLGTTYEQYF; cdr3_nt: TGCGCCAGCAGCTTGCGTCTCGGGACAACCTACGAGCAGTACTTC; j_call: TRBJ2-7; clone_size: NA; d_call: NA; v_call: TRBV5-1
cdr3_aa: CASSPQRAQSEKLFF; cdr3_nt: TGTGCCAGCAGCCCTCAGAGAGCGCAGAGTGAAAAACTGTTTTTT; j_call: TRBJ1-4; clone_size: NA; d_call: NA; v_call: TRBV7-2
cdr3_aa: CASLDPGAKNIQYF; cdr3_nt: TGTGCCAGTTTGGACCCGGGGGCCAAAAACATTCAGTACTTC; j_call: TRBJ2-4; clone_size: NA; d_call: NA; v_call: TRBV6-5
cdr3_aa: CASSSPGQGDTDTQYF; cdr3_nt: TGCGCCAGCAGCAGCCCGGGACAGGGCGACACAGATACGCAGTATTTT; j_call: TRBJ2-3; clone_size: NA; d_call: TRBD1; v_call: TRBV5-1
cdr3_aa: CASSLVGGANEQFF; cdr3_nt: TGCGCCAGCAGCTTGGTAGGCGGGGCCAATGAGCAGTTCTTC; j_call: TRBJ2-1; clone_size: NA; d_call: NA; v_call: TRBV5-1
cdr3_aa: CASRHPGGRARRGYEQYF; cdr3_nt: TGTGCCAGCAGACATCCTGGCGGGAGGGCCAGAAGAGGCTACGAGCAGTACTTC; j_call: TRBJ2-7; clone_size: NA; d_call: TRBD2; v_call: TRBV11-2
cdr3_aa: CASSVGLAGAEEQYF; cdr3_nt: TGTGCCAGCAGCGTCGGACTAGCGGGAGCCGAGGAGCAGTACTTC; j_call: TRBJ2-7; clone_size: NA; d_call: TRBD2; v_call: TRBV9
cdr3_aa: CASSLDFQGLNTGELFF; cdr3_nt: TGCGCCAGCAGCTTAGATTTCCAGGGCCTCAACACCGGGGAGCTGTTTTTT; j_call: TRBJ2-2; clone_size: once; d_call: NA; v_call: TRBV5-1
cdr3_aa: CASSQTADTSYEQYF; cdr3_nt: TGCGCCAGCAGCCAGACAGCGGACACCTCATACGAGCAGTACTTC; j_call: TRBJ2-7; clone_size: NA; d_call: NA; v_call: TRBV4-1
cdr3_aa: CASSSSGTSMYEQFF; cdr3_nt: TGTGCCAGCAGTTCCTCCGGGACTAGTATGTATGAGCAGTTCTTC; j_call: TRBJ2-1; clone_size: NA; d_call: TRBD2; v_call: TRBV28
cdr3_aa: CASSPGTVNNEQFF; cdr3_nt: TGTGCCAGCAGTCCCGGGACAGTAAACAATGAGCAGTTCTTC; j_call: TRBJ2-1; clone_size: NA; d_call: TRBD1; v_call: TRBV6-1
cdr3_aa: CASSARGSGANVLTF; cdr3_nt: TGTGCCAGCAGCGCCAGGGGCTCTGGGGCCAACGTCCTGACTTTC; j_call: TRBJ2-6; clone_size: NA; d_call: NA; v_call: TRBV9
cdr3_aa: CASSPGSSGEKLFF; cdr3_nt: TGTGCCAGCAGCCCCGGATCCTCCGGTGAAAAACTGTTTTTT; j_call: TRBJ1-4; clone_size: NA; d_call: NA; v_call: TRBV9
cdr3_aa: CSGGDGNTIYF; cdr3_nt: TGCAGCGGGGGGGATGGAAACACCATATATTTT; j_call: TRBJ1-3; clone_size: NA; d_call: NA; v_call: TRBV29-1
cdr3_aa: CASSSLQMNTEAFF; cdr3_nt: TGTGCCAGCAGCTCGCTACAGATGAACACTGAAGCTTTCTTT; j_call: TRBJ1-1; clone_size: NA; d_call: NA; v_call: TRBV5-8
cdr3_aa: CASSSLTGNYEQYF; cdr3_nt: TGCGCCAGCAGCTCGCTGACAGGGAACTACGAGCAGTACTTC; j_call: TRBJ2-7; clone_size: few; d_call: TRBD1; v_call: TRBV5-1
cdr3_aa: CASSPERLAGANVLTF; cdr3_nt: TGCGCCAGCAGCCCTGAAAGGTTGGCTGGGGCCAACGTCCTGACTTTC; j_call: TRBJ2-6; clone_size: NA; d_call: NA; v_call: TRBV4-1
cdr3_aa: CASSQDTGRADYGYTF; cdr3_nt: TGTGCCAGCAGCCAAGATACCGGCAGGGCGGACTATGGCTACACCTTC; j_call: TRBJ1-2; clone_size: few; d_call: NA; v_call: TRBV4-2
cdr3_aa: CASSLERGRSPLHF; cdr3_nt: TGTGCCAGCAGCTTAGAACGGGGTCGCTCACCCCTCCACTTT; j_call: TRBJ1-6; clone_size: NA; d_call: NA; v_call: TRBV7-2
cdr3_aa: CASSTAVNSPLHF; cdr3_nt: TGTGCCAGCAGCACAGCGGTTAATTCACCCCTCCACTTT; j_call: TRBJ1-6; clone_size: NA; d_call: NA; v_call: TRBV11-3
cdr3_aa: CASSSSGQETQYF; cdr3_nt: TGTGCCAGCAGTTCTAGCGGGCAAGAGACCCAGTACTTC; j_call: TRBJ2-5; clone_size: NA; d_call: TRBD2; v_call: TRBV27
cdr3_aa: CASSNHRGYEQYF; cdr3_nt: TGTGCCAGCAGTAACCACAGGGGCTACGAGCAGTACTTC; j_call: TRBJ2-7; clone_size: NA; d_call: TRBD1; v_call: TRBV6-5
cdr3_aa: CASSPGAYYEQYF; cdr3_nt: TGTGCCAGCAGCCCGGGAGCGTACTACGAGCAGTACTTC; j_call: TRBJ2-7; clone_size: NA; d_call: NA; v_call: TRBV6-5
cdr3_aa: CAWSLTGKDGNTIYF; cdr3_nt: TGTGCCTGGAGTCTGACGGGGAAGGATGGAAACACCATATATTTT; j_call: TRBJ1-3; clone_size: NA; d_call: NA; v_call: TRBV30
cdr3_aa: CASKRQGVYIQYF; cdr3_nt: TGTGCCAGCAAGCGACAGGGGGTTTACATTCAGTACTTC; j_call: TRBJ2-4; clone_size: NA; d_call: TRBD1; v_call: TRBV12-3/TRBV12-4
cdr3_aa: CAWNMAVLNTGELFF; cdr3_nt: TGTGCCTGGAACATGGCGGTTTTAAACACCGGGGAGCTATTTTTT; j_call: TRBJ2-2; clone_size: NA; d_call: NA; v_call: TRBV30
cdr3_aa: CASSSSGTGNDEQYF; cdr3_nt: TGTGCCAGCAGTTCATCCGGGACAGGGAACGACGAGCAGTACTTC; j_call: TRBJ2-7; clone_size: once; d_call: TRBD1; v_call: TRBV6-5
cdr3_aa: CASSQGRLEQYF; cdr3_nt: TGTGCCAGCAGCCAGGGCAGGTTGGAGCAGTACTTC; j_call: TRBJ2-7; clone_size: NA; d_call: NA; v_call: TRBV3-1/TRBV3-2